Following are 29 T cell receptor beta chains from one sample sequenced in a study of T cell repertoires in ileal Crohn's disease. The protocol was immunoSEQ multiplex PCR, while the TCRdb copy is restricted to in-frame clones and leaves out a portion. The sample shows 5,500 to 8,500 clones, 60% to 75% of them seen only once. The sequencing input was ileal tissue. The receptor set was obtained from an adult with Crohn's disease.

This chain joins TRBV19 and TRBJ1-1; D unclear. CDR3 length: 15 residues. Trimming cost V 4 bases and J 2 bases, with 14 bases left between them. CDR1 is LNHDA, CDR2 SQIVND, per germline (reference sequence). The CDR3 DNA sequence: TGTGCCAGTAGTACACCGTATGAGTACAACACTGAAGCTTTCTTT. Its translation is CASSTPYEYNTEAFF.

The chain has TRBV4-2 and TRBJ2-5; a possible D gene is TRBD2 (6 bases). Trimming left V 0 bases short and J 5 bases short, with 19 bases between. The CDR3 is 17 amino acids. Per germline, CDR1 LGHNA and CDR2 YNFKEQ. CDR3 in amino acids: CASSQDRASGLGETQYF. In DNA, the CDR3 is TGTGCCAGCAGCCAAGATCGCGCCAGCGGGCTGGGGGAGACCCAGTACTTC.

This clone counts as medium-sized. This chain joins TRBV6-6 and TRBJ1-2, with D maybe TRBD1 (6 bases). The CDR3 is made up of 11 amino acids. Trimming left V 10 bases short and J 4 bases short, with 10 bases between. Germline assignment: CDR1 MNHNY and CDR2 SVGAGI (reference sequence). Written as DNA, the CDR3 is TGTGCCACCTCGGACAGCTATGGCTACACCTTC. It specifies CATSDSYGYTF.

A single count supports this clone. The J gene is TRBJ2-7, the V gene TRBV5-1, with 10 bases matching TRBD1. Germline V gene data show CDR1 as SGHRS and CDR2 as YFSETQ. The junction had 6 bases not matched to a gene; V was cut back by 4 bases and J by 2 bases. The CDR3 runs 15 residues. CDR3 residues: CASSRDRGEAYEQYF. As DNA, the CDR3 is TGCGCCAGCAGCCGGGACAGGGGCGAGGCCTACGAGCAGTACTTC.

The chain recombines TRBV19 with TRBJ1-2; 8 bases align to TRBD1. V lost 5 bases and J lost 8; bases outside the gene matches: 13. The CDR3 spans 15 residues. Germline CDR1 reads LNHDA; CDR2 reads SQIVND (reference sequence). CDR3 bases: TGTGCCAGTAGTTTAAACCGGGACAGGACGCGGGGCTACACCTTC. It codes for CASSLNRDRTRGYTF.

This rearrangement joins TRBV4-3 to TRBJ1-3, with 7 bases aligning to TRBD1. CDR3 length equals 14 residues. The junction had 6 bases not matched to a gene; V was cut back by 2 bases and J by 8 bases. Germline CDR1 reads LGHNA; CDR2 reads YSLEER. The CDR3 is CASSQSQGEDTIYF. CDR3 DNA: TGCGCCAGCAGCCAATCCCAGGGGGAGGACACCATATATTTT.

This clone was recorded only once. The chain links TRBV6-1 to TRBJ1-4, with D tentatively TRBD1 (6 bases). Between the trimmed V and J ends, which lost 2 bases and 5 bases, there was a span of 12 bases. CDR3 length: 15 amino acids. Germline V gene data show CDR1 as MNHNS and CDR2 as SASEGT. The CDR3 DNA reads TGTGCCAGCAGTGAACAGGGGTGGGGGAATGAAAAACTGTTTTTT. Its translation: CASSEQGWGNEKLFF.

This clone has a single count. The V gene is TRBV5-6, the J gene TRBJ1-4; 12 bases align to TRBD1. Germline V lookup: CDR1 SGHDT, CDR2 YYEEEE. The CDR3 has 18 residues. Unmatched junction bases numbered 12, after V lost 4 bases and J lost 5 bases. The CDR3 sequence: CASSVLRDRGLYNEKLFF. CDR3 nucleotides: TGTGCCAGCAGCGTACTCCGGGACAGGGGGCTCTACAATGAAAAACTGTTTTTT.

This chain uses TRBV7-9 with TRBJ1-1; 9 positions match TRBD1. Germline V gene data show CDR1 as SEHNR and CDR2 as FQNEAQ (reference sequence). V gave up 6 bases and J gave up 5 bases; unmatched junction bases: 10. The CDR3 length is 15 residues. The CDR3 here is CASRSLQGAGTEAFF. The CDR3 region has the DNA TGTGCCAGCAGAAGCTTACAGGGGGCAGGAACTGAAGCTTTCTTT.

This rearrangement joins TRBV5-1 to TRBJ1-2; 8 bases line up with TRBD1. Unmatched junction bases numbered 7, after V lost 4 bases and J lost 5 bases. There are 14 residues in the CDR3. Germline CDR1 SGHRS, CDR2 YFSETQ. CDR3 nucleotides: TGCGCCAGCAGCAGCGGACAGGGCGGGTATGGCTACACCTTC. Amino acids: CASSSGQGGYGYTF. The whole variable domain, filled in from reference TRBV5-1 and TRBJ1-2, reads KAGVTQTPRYLIKTRGQQVTLSCSPISGHRSVSWYQQTPGQGLQFLFEYFSETQRNKGNFPGRFSGRQFSNSRSEMNVSTLELGDSALYLCASSSGQGGYGYTFGSGTRLTVV.

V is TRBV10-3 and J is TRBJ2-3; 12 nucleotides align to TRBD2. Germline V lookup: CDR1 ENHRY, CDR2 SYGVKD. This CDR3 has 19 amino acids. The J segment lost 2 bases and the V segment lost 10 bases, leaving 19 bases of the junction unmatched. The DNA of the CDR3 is TGTGCCACCAAAAGCGGAGTCGGTACTAGCGGGGGGTTCACAGATACGCAGTATTTT. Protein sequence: CATKSGVGTSGGFTDTQYF.

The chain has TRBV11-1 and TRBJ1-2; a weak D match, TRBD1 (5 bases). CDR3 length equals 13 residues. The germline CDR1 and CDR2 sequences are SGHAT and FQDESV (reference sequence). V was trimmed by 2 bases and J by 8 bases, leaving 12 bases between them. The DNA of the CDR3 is TGTGCCAGCAGCTTACGGAGGGGCTTGGGCTACACCTTC. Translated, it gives CASSLRRGLGYTF.

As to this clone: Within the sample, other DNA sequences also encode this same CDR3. This chain's CDR3 is CASSLRGTEAFF. CDR3 nucleotides: TGTGCCAGCAGCTTACGGGGGACTGAAGCTTTCTTT. J is TRBJ1-1 and V is TRBV7-2; possible D gene TRBD1, 5 bases. Between the trimmed V and J ends, which lost 2 bases and 5 bases, there was a span of 6 bases. The CDR3 totals 12 residues. Per the germline V gene, CDR1 is SGHTA and CDR2 is FQGNSA.

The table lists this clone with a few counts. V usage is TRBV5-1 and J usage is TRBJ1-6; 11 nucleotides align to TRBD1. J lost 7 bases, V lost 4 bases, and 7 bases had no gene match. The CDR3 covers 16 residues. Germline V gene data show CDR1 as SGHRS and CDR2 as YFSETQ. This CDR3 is CASSPSGQGDNSPLHF. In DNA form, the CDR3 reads TGCGCCAGCAGCCCGTCGGGACAGGGGGACAATTCACCCCTCCACTTT.

CDR3 sequence: CSVEENGALGTEAFF. CDR3 bases: TGCAGCGTTGAAGAGAATGGGGCGTTGGGAACTGAAGCTTTCTTT. J is TRBJ1-1 and V is TRBV29-1; D might be TRBD1 (5 bases). Germline-derived CDR1 and CDR2 are SQVTM and ANQGSEA. The V end was cut by 0 bases, the J end by 5 bases, with 16 bases between. This CDR3 spans 15 amino acids.

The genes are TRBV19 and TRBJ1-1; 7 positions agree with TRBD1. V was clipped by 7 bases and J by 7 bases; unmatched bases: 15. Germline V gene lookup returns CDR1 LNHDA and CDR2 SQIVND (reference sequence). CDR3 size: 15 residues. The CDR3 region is CASIIRDSPRGEAFF. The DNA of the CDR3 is TGTGCCAGTATCATCAGGGACAGTCCGAGGGGTGAAGCTTTCTTT. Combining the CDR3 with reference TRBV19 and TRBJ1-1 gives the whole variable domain DGGITQSPKYLFRKEGQNVTLSCEQNLNHDAMYWYRQDPGQGLRLIYYSQIVNDFQKGDIAEGYSVSREKKESFPLTVTSAQKNPTAFYLCASIIRDSPRGEAFFGQGTRLTVV.

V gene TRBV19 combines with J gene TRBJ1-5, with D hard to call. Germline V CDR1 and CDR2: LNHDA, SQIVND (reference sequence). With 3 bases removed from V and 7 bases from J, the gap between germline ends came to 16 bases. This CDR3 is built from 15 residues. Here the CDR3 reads CASSIGQEVGQPQHF. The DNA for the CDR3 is TGTGCCAGTAGTATCGGGCAGGAGGTTGGACAGCCCCAGCATTTT.

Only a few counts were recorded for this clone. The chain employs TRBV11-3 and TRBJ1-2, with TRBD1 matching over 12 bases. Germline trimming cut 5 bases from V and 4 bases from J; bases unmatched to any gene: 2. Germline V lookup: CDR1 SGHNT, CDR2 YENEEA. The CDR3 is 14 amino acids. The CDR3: CASSAGQGAYGYTF. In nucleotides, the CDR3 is TGTGCCAGCAGCGCGGGACAGGGGGCCTATGGCTACACCTTC.

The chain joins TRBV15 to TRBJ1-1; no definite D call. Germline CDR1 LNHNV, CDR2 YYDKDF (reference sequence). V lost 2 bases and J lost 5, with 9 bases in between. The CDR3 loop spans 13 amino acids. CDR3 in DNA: TGTGCCACCAGCAGAAGAGGAGGAACTGAAGCTTTCTTT. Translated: CATSRRGGTEAFF. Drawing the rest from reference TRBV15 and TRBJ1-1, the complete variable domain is DAMVIQNPRYQVTQFGKPVTLSCSQTLNHNVMYWYQQKSSQAPKLLFHYYDKDFNNEADTPDNFQSRRPNTSFCFLDIRSPGLGDTAMYLCATSRRGGTEAFFGQGTRLTVV.

CDR3 sequence: CASSSHPGQGEAFF. The CDR3 DNA is TGTGCCAGCAGCTCCCATCCGGGACAGGGTGAAGCTTTCTTT. The chain has TRBV7-8 and TRBJ1-1; 9 bases line up with TRBD1. In germline, CDR1 is SGHVS, CDR2 FQNEAQ. CDR3 size: 14 residues. The V and J ends lost 4 bases and 7 bases, in that order; junction bases with no gene match: 7.

CDR3 protein: CASSSWIQGSHGYTF. The CDR3 DNA reads TGTGCCAGCAGCTCCTGGATACAGGGGTCTCATGGCTACACCTTC. The rearrangement uses TRBV5-4 and TRBJ1-2, with 7 positions matching TRBD1. Germline lookup yields CDR1 SGHNT and CDR2 YYREEE (reference sequence). V gave up 3 bases and J gave up 6 bases; unmatched junction bases: 11. This CDR3 spans 15 amino acids.

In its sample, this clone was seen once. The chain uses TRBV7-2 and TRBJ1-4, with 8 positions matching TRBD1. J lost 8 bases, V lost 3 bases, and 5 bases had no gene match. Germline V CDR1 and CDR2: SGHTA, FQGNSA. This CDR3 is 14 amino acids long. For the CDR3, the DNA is TGTGCCAGCAGCTTTAACAGGGGGGAAGAAAAACTGTTTTTT. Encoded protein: CASSFNRGEEKLFF. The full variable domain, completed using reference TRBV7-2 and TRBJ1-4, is GAGVSQSPSNKVTEKGKDVELRCDPISGHTALYWYRQSLGQGLEFLIYFQGNSAPDKSGLPSDRFSAERTGGSVSTLTIQRTQQEDSAVYLCASSFNRGEEKLFFGSGTQLSVL.

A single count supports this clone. The CDR3: CASGGGSAGNTIYF. Here the CDR3 DNA reads TGTGCCAGCGGGGGGGGGAGCGCTGGAAACACCATATATTTT. This chain joins TRBV6-1 and TRBJ1-3; a possible D gene is TRBD1 (5 bases). V lost 8 bases, J lost 2 bases, and 13 bases lay in between. The CDR3 has 14 amino acids. CDR1 and CDR2 from the germline V gene are MNHNS and SASEGT.

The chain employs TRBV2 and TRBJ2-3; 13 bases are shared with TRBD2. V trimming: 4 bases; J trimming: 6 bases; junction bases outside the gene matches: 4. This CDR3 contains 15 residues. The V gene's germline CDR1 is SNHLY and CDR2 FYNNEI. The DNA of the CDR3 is TGTGCCAGCAGTGTTGGACTAGCGGGGGTCGATACGCAGTATTTT. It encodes CASSVGLAGVDTQYF.

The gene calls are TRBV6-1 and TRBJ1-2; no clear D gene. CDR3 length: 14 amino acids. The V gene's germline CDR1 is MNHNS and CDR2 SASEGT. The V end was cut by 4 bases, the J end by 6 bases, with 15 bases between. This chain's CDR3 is CASSGLGLVHGYTF. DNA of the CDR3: TGTGCCAGCAGTGGGCTAGGACTGGTCCATGGCTACACCTTC.

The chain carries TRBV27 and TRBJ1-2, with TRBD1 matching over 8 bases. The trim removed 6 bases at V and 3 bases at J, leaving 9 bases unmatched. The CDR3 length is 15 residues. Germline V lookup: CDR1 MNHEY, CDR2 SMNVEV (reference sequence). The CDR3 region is CASRLTGVGYYGYTF. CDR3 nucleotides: TGTGCCAGCAGACTGACAGGGGTGGGATACTATGGCTACACCTTC.

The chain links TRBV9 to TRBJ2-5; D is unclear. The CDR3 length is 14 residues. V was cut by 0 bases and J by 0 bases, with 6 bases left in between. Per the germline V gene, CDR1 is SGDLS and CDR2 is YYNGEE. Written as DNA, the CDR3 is TGTGCCAGCAGCGTAGAACAGTACCAAGAGACCCAGTACTTC. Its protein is CASSVEQYQETQYF. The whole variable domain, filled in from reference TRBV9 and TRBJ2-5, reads DSGVTQTPKHLITATGQRVTLRCSPRSGDLSVYWYQQSLDQGLQFLIQYYNGEERAKGNILERFSAQQFPDLHSELNLSSLELGDSALYFCASSVEQYQETQYFGPGTRLLVL.

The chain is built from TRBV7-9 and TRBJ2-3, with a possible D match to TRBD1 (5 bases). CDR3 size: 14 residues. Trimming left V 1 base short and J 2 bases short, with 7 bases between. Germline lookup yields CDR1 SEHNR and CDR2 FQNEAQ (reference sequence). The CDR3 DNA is TGTGCCAGCAGCTTAGGGGGCGACACAGATACGCAGTATTTT. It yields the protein CASSLGGDTDTQYF.

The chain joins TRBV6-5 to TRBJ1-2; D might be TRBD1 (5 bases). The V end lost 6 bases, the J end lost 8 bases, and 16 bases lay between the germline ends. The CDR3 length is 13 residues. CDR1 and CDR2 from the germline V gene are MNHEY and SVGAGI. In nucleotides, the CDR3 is TGTGCCAGCAGCCCGGACACCTCGAGGGGCTACACCTTC. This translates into CASSPDTSRGYTF.